This T cell receptor (beta chain) was recovered during a study of follicular helper T cells after annual influenza vaccination. Noted time point: 2015-2016 season, 7 days after influenza vaccination. The V and J ends lost 1 base and 7 bases, in that order; junction bases with no gene match: 3. The CDR3 contains 12 residues. The V gene's germline CDR1 is GTSNPN and CDR2 SVGIG (reference sequence). Clones were read by immunoSEQ multiplex PCR, and TCRdb kept only the in-frame ones, dropping some. Here the sample spans about 6,800 clones, roughly four fifths being singletons. This chain uses TRBV30 with TRBJ2-5, with 7 bases that match TRBD1. This receptor was identified in an adult who received the influenza vaccine. The starting material was CXCR5- memory CD4+ T cells sorted from blood, obtained 7 days after influenza vaccination. The CDR3 spells CAWSEQGWTQYF. Here the CDR3 DNA reads TGTGCCTGGAGTGAACAGGGGTGGACCCAGTACTTC.